The clone carrying this TCR beta chain was found a few times. Antigen specificity is unknown. Here immunoSEQ multiplex PCR was the method, and the copy in TCRdb shows in-frame clones only, minus some. The profile shows more than 2 million clones, about 94% of them singletons. The germline V and J ends were trimmed by 3 bases and 5 bases, with 13 bases remaining between them. Germline CDR1 is GTSNPN and CDR2 is SVGIG (reference sequence). CDR3 length equals 13 residues. This record comes from a study of shared clonotypes between healthy human individuals. For the study at large: The study used three CD4 naive, three CD4 memory, two CD8 naive and one CD8 memory plate per donor.

Study conclusions and caveats: Naive CD4 clonotype sharing across a few donors was approximately 5.2%.

Sequencing was carried out using naive CD4+ T cells sorted from blood. This sample's subset: CD45RA+ positively selected. The receptor was isolated from a man younger than 30 in good health. The V and J genes are TRBV30 and TRBJ1-1; D is unresolved. The chain's CDR3 is CAWSRAVWTEAFF. CDR3 DNA: TGTGCCTGGAGCCGTGCAGTTTGGACTGAAGCTTTCTTT.